The rows below give T cell receptor beta chains drawn from one sample of a study of T-cell reconstitution after alpha-beta-depleted transplantation in children. TCRdb reprocessed the PCR reads with MiXCR, giving one entry per CDR3 protein. Among roughly 310,000 distinct CDR3 sequences listed, approximately 23% were seen once. Source: PBMCs, mostly from graft donor cells, taken 180 days after TCRalphabeta/CD19-depleted stem cell transplant. The source is a male patient between 5 and 17 years old who had a stem cell transplant for acute lymphoblastic leukemia, so the T cells may come from the graft donor. Each CDR3 is given with its conserved first and last residue.

J | V | CDR3
TRBJ2-1 | TRBV10-2 | CASRGPPGNEQFF
TRBJ1-2 | TRBV6-1 | CASSEARRGKNYGYTF
TRBJ2-7 | TRBV12-3/TRBV12-4 | CASRRQGHFYEQYF
TRBJ1-5 | TRBV27 | CASSLFLSAQPQHF
TRBJ2-4 | TRBV30 | CAWSRQGLAKNIQYF
TRBJ1-5 | TRBV12-3/TRBV12-4 | CASRSGGSYSNQPQHF
TRBJ1-6 | TRBV28 | CASTAYNSPLHF
TRBJ2-5 | TRBV20-1 | CSVLSGRTYQETQYF
TRBJ2-7 | TRBV5-1 | CASSLRAGVHEQYF
TRBJ2-7 | TRBV5-1 | CASSEGRLSYEQYF
TRBJ1-5 | TRBV7-9 | CASSTDRDNQPQHF
TRBJ2-3 | TRBV5-1 | CASKGGSTDTQYF
TRBJ2-2 | TRBV5-1 | CASSRPTGAGELFF
TRBJ2-5 | TRBV27 | CASSHRATQETQYF
TRBJ2-3 | TRBV7-3 | CASSLGPPDTQYF
TRBJ2-2 | TRBV6-1 | CASSVGLAVFTGELFF
TRBJ2-7 | TRBV29-1 | CSVGGGPSYEQYF
TRBJ2-1 | TRBV5-1 | CASSLASRSGRSYNEQFF
TRBJ2-1 | TRBV3-1 | CASSQAASGRSTSYNEQFF
TRBJ1-2 | TRBV4-1 | CASSQYTSEGYGYTF
TRBJ2-1 | TRBV27 | CASKGIGARWGEQFF
TRBJ2-7 | TRBV28 | CASQVNPTEQYF
TRBJ2-1 | TRBV18 | CASSPSRGNKFF
TRBJ2-7 | TRBV21-1 | CASSKLGGRSSYEQYF
TRBJ2-1 | TRBV7-7 | CASSWSGDNEQFF
TRBJ2-2 | TRBV4-1 | CASSRDWGGTGELFF
TRBJ2-1 | TRBV3-1 | CASSQGTSRYNEQFF
TRBJ1-1 | TRBV10-3 | CAISEFLGDTEAFF
TRBJ1-5 | TRBV5-5 | CASSLRGGPAYQPQHF
TRBJ2-1 | TRBV20-1 | CSARTTDSDEQFF
TRBJ2-7 | TRBV5-1 | CASSITWPSGRADEQYF
TRBJ1-1 | TRBV4-2 | CASSQVTGGTEAFF
TRBJ2-3 | TRBV25-1 | CASSESGSLITDTQYF
TRBJ2-7 | TRBV12-3/TRBV12-4 | CASSSLLVRQYF
TRBJ2-5 | TRBV29-1 | CSVEDATGVETQYF
TRBJ1-4 | TRBV6-1 | CASYTLATNEKLFF
TRBJ2-7 | TRBV29-1 | CSVWLGVSSYEQYF
TRBJ2-5 | TRBV29-1 | CSGGKRETQYF
TRBJ2-3 | TRBV7-3 | CASSFGTGAADTQYF
TRBJ2-7 | TRBV24-1 | CATSDSGQGAEQYF
TRBJ1-3 | TRBV11-1 | CASSSHLRGGQGESGNTIYF
TRBJ2-3 | TRBV4-1 | CASSQVWASGVRTDTQYF
TRBJ2-3 | TRBV11-2 | CASSPGGLPKNTQYF
TRBJ2-1 | TRBV5-1 | CASSRQAGVRDNEQFF
TRBJ2-3 | TRBV3-1 | CASSLTPGLAGTDTQYF
TRBJ2-1 | TRBV29-1 | CSVDGTGRVNEQFF
TRBJ2-5 | TRBV11-2 | CASSLNQGGRSRETQYF
TRBJ1-3 | TRBV9 | CASSVAVVGNTIYF
TRBJ1-2 | TRBV7-2 | CASSPQINGYGYTF
TRBJ2-1 | TRBV12-3/TRBV12-4 | CASTPGLAGYNEQFF
TRBJ1-5 | TRBV27 | CASSSTPLQGQPQHF
TRBJ2-5 | TRBV12-3/TRBV12-4 | CASSSRTSGGAGETQYF